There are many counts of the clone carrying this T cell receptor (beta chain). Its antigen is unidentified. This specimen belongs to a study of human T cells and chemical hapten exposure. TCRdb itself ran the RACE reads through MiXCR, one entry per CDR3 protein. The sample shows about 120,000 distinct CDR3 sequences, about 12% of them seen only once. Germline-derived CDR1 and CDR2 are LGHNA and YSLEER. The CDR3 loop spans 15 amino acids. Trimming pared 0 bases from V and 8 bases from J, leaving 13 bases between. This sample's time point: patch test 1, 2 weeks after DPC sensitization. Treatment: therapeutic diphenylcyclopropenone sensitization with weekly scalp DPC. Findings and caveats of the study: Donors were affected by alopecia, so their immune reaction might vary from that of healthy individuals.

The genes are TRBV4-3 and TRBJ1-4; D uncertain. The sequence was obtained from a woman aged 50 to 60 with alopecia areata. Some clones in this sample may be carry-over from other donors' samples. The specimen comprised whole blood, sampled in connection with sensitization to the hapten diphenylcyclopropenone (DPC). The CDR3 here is CASSQDTSPSEKLFF. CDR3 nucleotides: TGCGCCAGCAGCCAAGATACCAGCCCTAGCGAAAAACTGTTTTTT.